Included here is one TCR beta chain sequence, with context. Antigen: not known. TCRdb passed the 5' RACE reads through MiXCR, listing each CDR3 protein once. The sample holds roughly 520,000 distinct CDR3 sequences, 20% to 25% seen once. The source of the sample is a study of T cells after yellow fever vaccination. Whole-study findings and limits: Post-booster repertoires again held most primary-vaccination clones (roughly 96% CD4, roughly 89% CD8).

The germline V gene encodes CDR1 WNHNN and CDR2 SYGVQD (reference sequence). This CDR3 comprises 14 residues. The V and J ends lost 0 bases and 9 bases respectively, with 14 bases between them. The chain recombines TRBV10-1 with TRBJ2-5, with no clear D. This TCR came from a young man who received the YFV17D yellow fever vaccine. The specimen comprised PBMCs, sampled approximately 20 days after the first yellow fever vaccination. The CDR3 nucleotides are TGCGCCAGCAGTGAGTCGAACGGACCTGAGGCCCAGTACTTC. This gives the protein CASSESNGPEAQYF.